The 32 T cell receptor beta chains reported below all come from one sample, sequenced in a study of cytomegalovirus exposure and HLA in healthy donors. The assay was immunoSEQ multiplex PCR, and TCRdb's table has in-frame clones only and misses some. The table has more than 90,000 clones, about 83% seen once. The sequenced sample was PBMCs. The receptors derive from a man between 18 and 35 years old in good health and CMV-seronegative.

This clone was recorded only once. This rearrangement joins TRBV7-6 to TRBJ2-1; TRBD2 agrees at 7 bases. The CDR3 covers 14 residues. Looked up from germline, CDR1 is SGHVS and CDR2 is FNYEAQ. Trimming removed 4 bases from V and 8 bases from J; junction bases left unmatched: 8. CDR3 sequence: CASSSGGWSDEQFF. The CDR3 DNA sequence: TGTGCCAGCAGCTCCGGGGGGTGGAGCGATGAGCAGTTCTTC.

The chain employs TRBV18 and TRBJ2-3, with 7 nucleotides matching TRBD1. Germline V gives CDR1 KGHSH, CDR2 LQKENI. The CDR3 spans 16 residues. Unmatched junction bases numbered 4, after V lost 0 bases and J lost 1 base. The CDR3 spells CASSPPDRRRTDTQYF. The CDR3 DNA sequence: TGTGCCAGCTCACCACCGGACAGGCGCCGCACAGATACGCAGTATTTT.

CDR3 nucleotides: TGTGCCAGTAGTTCCAGGGTACGGACTGAAGCTTTCTTT. Residues: CASSSRVRTEAFF. The chain joins TRBV19 to TRBJ1-1; TRBD1 might be the D (5 bases). This CDR3 spans 13 amino acids. The ends were cut back, 5 bases at V and 5 bases at J, with 12 bases in the middle. From germline, CDR1 is LNHDA and CDR2 SQIVND (reference sequence).

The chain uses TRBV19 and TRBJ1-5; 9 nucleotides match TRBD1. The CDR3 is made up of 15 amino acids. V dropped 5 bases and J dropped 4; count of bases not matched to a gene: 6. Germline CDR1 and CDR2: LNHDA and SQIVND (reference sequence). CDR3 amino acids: CASSATGGKNQPQHF. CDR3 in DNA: TGTGCCAGTAGTGCGACAGGGGGGAAAAATCAGCCCCAGCATTTT.

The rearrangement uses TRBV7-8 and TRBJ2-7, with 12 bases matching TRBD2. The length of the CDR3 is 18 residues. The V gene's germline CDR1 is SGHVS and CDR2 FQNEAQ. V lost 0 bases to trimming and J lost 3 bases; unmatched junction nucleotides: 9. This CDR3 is CASSLAGLTSGGVYEQYF. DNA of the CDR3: TGTGCCAGCAGCTTAGCCGGTTTGACTAGCGGGGGAGTCTACGAGCAGTACTTC.

The CDR3 here is CASSGDTSTEAFF. The CDR3 coding sequence is TGCGCCAGCAGCGGGGACACCTCCACTGAAGCTTTCTTT. The chain has TRBV5-1 and TRBJ1-1; tentatively, D is TRBD1 (6 bases). Trimming cost V 4 bases and J 4 bases, with 11 bases left between them. Germline-derived CDR1 and CDR2 are SGHRS and YFSETQ. The CDR3 covers 13 residues.

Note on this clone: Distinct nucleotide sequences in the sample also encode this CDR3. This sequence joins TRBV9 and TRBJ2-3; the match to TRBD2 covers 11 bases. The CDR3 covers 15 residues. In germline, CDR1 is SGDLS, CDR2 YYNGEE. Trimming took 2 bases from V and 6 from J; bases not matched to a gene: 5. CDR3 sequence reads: CASSVSGRGADTQYF. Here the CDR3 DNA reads TGTGCCAGCAGCGTTAGCGGGAGGGGTGCGGATACGCAGTATTTT.

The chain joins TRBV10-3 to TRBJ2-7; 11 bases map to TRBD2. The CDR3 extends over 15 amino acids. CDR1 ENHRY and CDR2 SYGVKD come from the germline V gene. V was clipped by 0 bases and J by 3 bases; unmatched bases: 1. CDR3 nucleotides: TGTGCCATCAGTGAGTCTGGGACTAGCGGCTACGAGCAGTACTTC. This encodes CAISESGTSGYEQYF.

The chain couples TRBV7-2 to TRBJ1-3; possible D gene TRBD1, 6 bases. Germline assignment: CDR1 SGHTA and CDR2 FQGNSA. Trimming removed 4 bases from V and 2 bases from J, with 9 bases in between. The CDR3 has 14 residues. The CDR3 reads CASSSYRAGNTIYF. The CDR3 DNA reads TGTGCCAGCAGCTCGTACAGGGCTGGAAACACCATATATTTT. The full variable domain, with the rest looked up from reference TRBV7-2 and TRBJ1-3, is GAGVSQSPSNKVTEKGKDVELRCDPISGHTALYWYRQSLGQGLEFLIYFQGNSAPDKSGLPSDRFSAERTGGSVSTLTIQRTQQEDSAVYLCASSSYRAGNTIYFGEGSWLTVV.

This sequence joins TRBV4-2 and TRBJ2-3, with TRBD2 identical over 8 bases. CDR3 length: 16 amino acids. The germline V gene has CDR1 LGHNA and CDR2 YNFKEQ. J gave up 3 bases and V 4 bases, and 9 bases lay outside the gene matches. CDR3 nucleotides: TGTGCCAGCAGCCTTTTAACGTCGGGGGGGACAGATACGCAGTATTTT. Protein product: CASSLLTSGGTDTQYF.

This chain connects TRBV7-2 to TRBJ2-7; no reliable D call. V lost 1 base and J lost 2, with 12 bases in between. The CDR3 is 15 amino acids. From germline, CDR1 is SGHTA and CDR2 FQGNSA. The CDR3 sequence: CASSLGFGVTYEQYF. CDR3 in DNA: TGTGCCAGCAGCTTAGGATTCGGAGTCACCTACGAGCAGTACTTC. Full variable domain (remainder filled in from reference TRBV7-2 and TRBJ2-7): GAGVSQSPSNKVTEKGKDVELRCDPISGHTALYWYRQSLGQGLEFLIYFQGNSAPDKSGLPSDRFSAERTGGSVSTLTIQRTQQEDSAVYLCASSLGFGVTYEQYFGPGTRLTVT.

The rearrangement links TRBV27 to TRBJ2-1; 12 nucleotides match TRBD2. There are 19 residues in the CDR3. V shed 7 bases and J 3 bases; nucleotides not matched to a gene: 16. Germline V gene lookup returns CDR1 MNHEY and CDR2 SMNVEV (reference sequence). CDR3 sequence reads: CASTSIKLAGGYYYNEQFF. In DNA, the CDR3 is TGTGCCAGCACTTCTATAAAACTAGCGGGGGGCTACTACTACAATGAGCAGTTCTTC.

The CDR3 region is CASMPSGGNTGELFF. The CDR3 DNA reads TGTGCCAGTATGCCTAGCGGGGGGAACACCGGGGAGCTGTTTTTT. The chain carries TRBV19 and TRBJ2-2; 10 bases align to TRBD2. The junction had 3 bases not matched to a gene; V was cut back by 7 bases and J by 1 base. The CDR3 length is 15 residues. Germline V gene sequence: CDR1 LNHDA, CDR2 SQIVND (reference sequence). Complete variable domain (other parts from reference TRBV19 and TRBJ2-2): DGGITQSPKYLFRKEGQNVTLSCEQNLNHDAMYWYRQDPGQGLRLIYYSQIVNDFQKGDIAEGYSVSREKKESFPLTVTSAQKNPTAFYLCASMPSGGNTGELFFGEGSRLTVL.

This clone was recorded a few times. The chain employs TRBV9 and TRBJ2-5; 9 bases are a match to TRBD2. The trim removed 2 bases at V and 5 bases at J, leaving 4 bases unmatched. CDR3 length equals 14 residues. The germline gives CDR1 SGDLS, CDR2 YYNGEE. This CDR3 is CASSVASGTETQYF. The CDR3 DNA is TGTGCCAGCAGCGTCGCTAGCGGGACGGAGACCCAGTACTTC.

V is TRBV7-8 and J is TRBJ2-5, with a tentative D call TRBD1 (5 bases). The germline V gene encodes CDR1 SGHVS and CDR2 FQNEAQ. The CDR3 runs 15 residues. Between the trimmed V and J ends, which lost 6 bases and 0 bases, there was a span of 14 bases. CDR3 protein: CASSPNRQNQETQYF. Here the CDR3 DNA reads TGTGCCAGCAGTCCTAACCGACAGAACCAAGAGACCCAGTACTTC.

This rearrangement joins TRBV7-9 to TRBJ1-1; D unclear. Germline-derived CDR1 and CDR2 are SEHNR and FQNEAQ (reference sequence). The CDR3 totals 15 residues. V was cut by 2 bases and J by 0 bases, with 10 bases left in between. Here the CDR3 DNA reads TGTGCCAGCAGCTTATTTCGGGGAATGAACACTGAAGCTTTCTTT. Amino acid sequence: CASSLFRGMNTEAFF. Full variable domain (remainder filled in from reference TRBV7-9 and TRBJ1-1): DTGVSQNPRHKITKRGQNVTFRCDPISEHNRLYWYRQTLGQGPEFLTYFQNEAQLEKSRLLSDRFSAERPKGSFSTLEIQRTEQGDSAMYLCASSLFRGMNTEAFFGQGTRLTVV.

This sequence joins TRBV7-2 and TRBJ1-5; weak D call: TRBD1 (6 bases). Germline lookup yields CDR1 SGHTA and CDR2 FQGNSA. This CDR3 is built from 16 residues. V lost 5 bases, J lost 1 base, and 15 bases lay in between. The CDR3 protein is CASSQKQGSSNQPQHF. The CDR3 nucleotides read TGTGCCAGCAGCCAAAAGCAGGGGTCCAGCAATCAGCCCCAGCATTTT.

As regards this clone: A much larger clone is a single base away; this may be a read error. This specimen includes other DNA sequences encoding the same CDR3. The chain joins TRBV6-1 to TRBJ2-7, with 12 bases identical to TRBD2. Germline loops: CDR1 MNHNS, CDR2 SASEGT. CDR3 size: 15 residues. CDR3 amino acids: CASSDRLAGAYEQYF. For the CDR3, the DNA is TGTGCCAGCAGTGACAGACTAGCGGGGGCCTACGAACAGTACTTC.

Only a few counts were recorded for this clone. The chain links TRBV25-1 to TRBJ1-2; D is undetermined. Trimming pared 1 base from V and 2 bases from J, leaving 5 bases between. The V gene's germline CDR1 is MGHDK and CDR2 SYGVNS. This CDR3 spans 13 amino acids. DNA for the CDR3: TGTGCCAGCAGTGAATCGGTCAACTATGGCTACACCTTC. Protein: CASSESVNYGYTF.

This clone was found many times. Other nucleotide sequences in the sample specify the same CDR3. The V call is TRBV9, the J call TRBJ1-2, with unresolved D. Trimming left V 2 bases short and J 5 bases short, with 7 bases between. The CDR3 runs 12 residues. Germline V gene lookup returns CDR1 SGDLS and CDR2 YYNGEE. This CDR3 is CASSVRGYGYTF. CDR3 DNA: TGTGCCAGCAGCGTGCGGGGATATGGCTACACCTTC.

CDR3 DNA: TGTGCCAGCAGCCCGTTTGGGGGCAGGTCAGATACGCAGTATTTT. This codes for CASSPFGGRSDTQYF. This chain links TRBV27 with TRBJ2-3; D possibly corresponds to TRBD1 (6 bases). This CDR3 region has 15 residues. Trimming shortened V by 6 bases and J by 4 bases, and 17 bases separated the two germline ends. The germline V gene has CDR1 MNHEY and CDR2 SMNVEV (reference sequence).

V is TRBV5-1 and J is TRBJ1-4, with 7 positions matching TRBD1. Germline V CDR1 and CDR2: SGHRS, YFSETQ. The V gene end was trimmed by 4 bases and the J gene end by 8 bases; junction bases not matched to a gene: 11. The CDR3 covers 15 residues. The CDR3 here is CASSQGQTGTEKLFF. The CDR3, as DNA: TGCGCCAGCAGCCAGGGACAGACAGGTACCGAAAAACTGTTTTTT.

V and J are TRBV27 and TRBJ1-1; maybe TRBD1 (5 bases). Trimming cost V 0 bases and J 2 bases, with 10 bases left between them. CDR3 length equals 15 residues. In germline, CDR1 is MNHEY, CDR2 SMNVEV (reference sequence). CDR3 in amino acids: CASSLSQGANTEAFF. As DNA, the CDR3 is TGTGCCAGCAGTTTATCCCAGGGCGCCAACACTGAAGCTTTCTTT.

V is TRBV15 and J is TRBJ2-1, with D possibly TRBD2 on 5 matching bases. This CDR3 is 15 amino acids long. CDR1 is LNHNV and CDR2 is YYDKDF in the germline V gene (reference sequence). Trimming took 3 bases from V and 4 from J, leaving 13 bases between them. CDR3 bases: TGTGCCACCAGCAGGCCTACCGGGATTTACAATGAGCAGTTCTTC. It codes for CATSRPTGIYNEQFF.

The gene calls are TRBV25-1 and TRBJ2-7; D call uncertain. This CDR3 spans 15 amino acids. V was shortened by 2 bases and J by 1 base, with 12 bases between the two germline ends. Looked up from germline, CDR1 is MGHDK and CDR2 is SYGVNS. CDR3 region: CASSEVGPVSYEQYF. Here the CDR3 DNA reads TGTGCCAGCAGTGAAGTTGGCCCCGTTTCCTACGAGCAGTACTTC.

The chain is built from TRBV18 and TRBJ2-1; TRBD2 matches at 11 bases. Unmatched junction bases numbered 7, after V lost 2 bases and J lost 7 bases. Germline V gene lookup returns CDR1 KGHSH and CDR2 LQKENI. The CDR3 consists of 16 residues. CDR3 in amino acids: CASSPGGLAGWNEQFF. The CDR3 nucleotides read TGTGCCAGCTCACCAGGTGGACTAGCGGGTTGGAATGAGCAGTTCTTC. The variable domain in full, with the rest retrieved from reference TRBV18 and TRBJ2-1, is NAGVMQNPRHLVRRRGQEARLRCSPMKGHSHVYWYRQLPEEGLKFMVYLQKENIIDESGMPKERFSAEFPKEGPSILRIQQVVRGDSAAYFCASSPGGLAGWNEQFFGPGTRLTVL.

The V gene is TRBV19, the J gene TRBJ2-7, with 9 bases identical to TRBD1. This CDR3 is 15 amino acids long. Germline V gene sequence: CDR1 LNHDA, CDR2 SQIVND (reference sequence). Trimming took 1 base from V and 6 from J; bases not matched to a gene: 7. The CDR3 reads CASSIGGQGVREQYF. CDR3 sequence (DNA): TGTGCCAGTAGTATAGGGGGACAGGGTGTCCGCGAGCAGTACTTC. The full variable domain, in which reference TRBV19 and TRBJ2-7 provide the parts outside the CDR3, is DGGITQSPKYLFRKEGQNVTLSCEQNLNHDAMYWYRQDPGQGLRLIYYSQIVNDFQKGDIAEGYSVSREKKESFPLTVTSAQKNPTAFYLCASSIGGQGVREQYFGPGTRLTVT.

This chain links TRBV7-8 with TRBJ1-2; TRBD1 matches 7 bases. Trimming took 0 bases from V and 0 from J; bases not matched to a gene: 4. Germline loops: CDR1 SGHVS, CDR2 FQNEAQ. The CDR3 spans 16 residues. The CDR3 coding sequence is TGTGCCAGCAGCTTAGCGGACAGGCGCACTAACTATGGCTACACCTTC. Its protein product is CASSLADRRTNYGYTF.

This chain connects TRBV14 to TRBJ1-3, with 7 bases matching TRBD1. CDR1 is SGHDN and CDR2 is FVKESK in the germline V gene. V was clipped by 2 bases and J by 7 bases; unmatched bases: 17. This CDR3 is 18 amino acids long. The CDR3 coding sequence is TGTGCCAGCAGCCAAAGGATAGGGACAGCGGCGGGCGGGAACACCATATATTTT. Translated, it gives CASSQRIGTAAGGNTIYF.

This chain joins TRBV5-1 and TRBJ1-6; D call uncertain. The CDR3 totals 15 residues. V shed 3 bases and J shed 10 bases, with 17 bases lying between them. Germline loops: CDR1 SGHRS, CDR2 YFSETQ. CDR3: CASSSDPDPGSPLHF. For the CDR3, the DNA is TGCGCCAGCAGCTCCGACCCCGACCCGGGGTCACCCCTCCACTTT.

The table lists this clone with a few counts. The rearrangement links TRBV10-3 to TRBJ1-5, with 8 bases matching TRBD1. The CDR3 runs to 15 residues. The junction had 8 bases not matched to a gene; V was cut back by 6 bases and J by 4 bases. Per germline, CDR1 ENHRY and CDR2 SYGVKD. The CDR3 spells CAIRGDRGGNQPQHF. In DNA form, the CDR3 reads TGTGCCATCAGGGGCGACAGGGGCGGGAATCAGCCCCAGCATTTT.

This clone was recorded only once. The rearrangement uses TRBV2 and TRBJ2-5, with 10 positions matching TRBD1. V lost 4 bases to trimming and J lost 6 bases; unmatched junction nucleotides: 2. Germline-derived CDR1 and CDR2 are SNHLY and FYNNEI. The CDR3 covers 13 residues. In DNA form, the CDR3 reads TGTGCCAGCAGTGTGGGACAGGGGAAGACCCAGTACTTC. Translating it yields CASSVGQGKTQYF. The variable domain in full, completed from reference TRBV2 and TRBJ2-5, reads EPEVTQTPSHQVTQMGQEVILRCVPISNHLYFYWYRQILGQKVEFLVSFYNNEISEKSEIFDDQFSVERPDGSNFTLKIRSTKLEDSAMYFCASSVGQGKTQYFGPGTRLLVL.